This T cell receptor (beta chain) comes out of a study of T cells in Graves' hyperthyroidism and ophthalmopathy. It was RNA transcripts that yielded the amplified TCR beta CDR3 regions. An initial round of RT-PCR targeting the TCR CDR3 relied on the HTBI primer set. TCRdb used MiXCR to reprocess the multiplex PCR reads, holding one entry per CDR3 protein. The data show 600,000 to 900,000 distinct CDR3 sequences, around 15% seen once. The CDR3 is 15 residues long. Trimming took off 5 bases at V and 0 bases at J, with 11 bases between the two ends. The V call is TRBV12-3 or TRBV12-4, the J call TRBJ2-1, with a possible D match to TRBD2 (6 bases). The clonotype originates from a man younger than 30 with Graves' hyperthyroidism. The sequenced sample consisted of blood. The CDR3 loop is CASSQEGNSYNEQFF. CDR3 bases: TGTGCCAGCAGTCAGGAGGGGAACTCCTACAATGAGCAGTTCTTC.